The 11 T cell receptor beta chains below come from one sample, sequenced in a study of PD-L1 blockade in urothelial cancer. Libraries were prepared by immunoSEQ multiplex PCR; TCRdb keeps only in-frame clonotypes and omits some of them. The table has around 19,000 clones, about 80% seen once. The time point: peripheral blood 6 weeks after treatment start. The sample consisted of PBMCs, taken around atezolizumab (anti-PD-L1) treatment. Receptors were obtained from a middle-aged man with urothelial cancer.

Here the CDR3 reads CASLGRIRGSGANVLTF. The CDR3 region has the DNA TGTGCCAGCCTGGGTAGGATCAGGGGGTCTGGGGCCAACGTCCTGACTTTC. This chain links TRBV7-6 with TRBJ2-6, with TRBD1 matching over 7 bases. This CDR3 region has 17 residues. V was clipped by 8 bases and J by 1 base; unmatched bases: 11. Germline-derived CDR1 and CDR2 are SGHVS and FNYEAQ.

As for this clone: Other nucleotide sequences in the sample specify the same CDR3. This rearrangement joins TRBV18 to TRBJ2-3; the match to TRBD2 covers 8 bases. This CDR3 has 15 residues. V trimming: 3 bases; J trimming: 0 bases; junction bases outside the gene matches: 2. CDR1 KGHSH and CDR2 LQKENI come from the germline V gene. CDR3 nucleotide sequence: TGTGCCAGCTCACCCCGGGGGGGGAGCACAGATACGCAGTATTTT. This translates into CASSPRGGSTDTQYF. The complete variable domain, with remaining parts taken from reference TRBV18 and TRBJ2-3, reads NAGVMQNPRHLVRRRGQEARLRCSPMKGHSHVYWYRQLPEEGLKFMVYLQKENIIDESGMPKERFSAEFPKEGPSILRIQQVVRGDSAAYFCASSPRGGSTDTQYFGPGTRLTVL.

The CDR3 reads CASSARRGDLYNEQFF. The CDR3 DNA sequence: TGCGCCAGCTCGGCAAGGCGGGGAGACCTCTACAATGAGCAGTTCTTC. The rearrangement links TRBV10-1 to TRBJ2-1, with a possible D match to TRBD2 (6 bases). The V end lost 8 bases, the J end lost 3 bases, and 20 bases lay between the germline ends. In germline, CDR1 is WNHNN, CDR2 SYGVQD (reference sequence). The CDR3 runs 16 residues.

V usage is TRBV30 and J usage is TRBJ2-4; 7 bases are shared with TRBD1. This CDR3 has 15 residues. V was pared by 2 bases and J by 0 bases, with 4 bases of the junction left unmatched. Germline V CDR1 and CDR2: GTSNPN, SVGIG (reference sequence). The CDR3 is CAWSLGGIAKNIQYF. CDR3 DNA sequence: TGTGCCTGGAGTTTAGGGGGCATAGCCAAAAACATTCAGTACTTC.

The CDR3: CASSLFQGGTEAFF. CDR3 sequence (DNA): TGCGCCAGCAGCCTGTTTCAGGGTGGTACTGAAGCTTTCTTT. The rearrangement joins TRBV4-1 to TRBJ1-1, with TRBD1 as a possible D gene (5 bases). Trimming pared 4 bases from V and 5 bases from J, leaving 14 bases between. CDR1 and CDR2 from the germline V gene are MGHRA and YSYEKL. The CDR3 runs 14 residues.

V gene TRBV5-1 combines with J gene TRBJ2-6; 7 nucleotides line up with TRBD1. In germline, CDR1 is SGHRS, CDR2 YFSETQ. J gave up 0 bases and V 4 bases, and 7 bases lay outside the gene matches. CDR3 size: 17 residues. The CDR3 reads CASSPGQEGSGANVLTF. DNA for the CDR3: TGCGCCAGCAGCCCAGGACAGGAAGGCTCTGGGGCCAACGTCCTGACTTTC. Supplemented by reference TRBV5-1 and TRBJ2-6, the full variable domain reads KAGVTQTPRYLIKTRGQQVTLSCSPISGHRSVSWYQQTPGQGLQFLFEYFSETQRNKGNFPGRFSGRQFSNSRSEMNVSTLELGDSALYLCASSPGQEGSGANVLTFGAGSRLTVL.

The gene calls are TRBV5-1 and TRBJ2-1; 10 bases are shared with TRBD2. The CDR3 is 17 amino acids. The J segment lost 4 bases and the V segment lost 4 bases, leaving 11 bases of the junction unmatched. The germline V gene encodes CDR1 SGHRS and CDR2 YFSETQ. The CDR3 DNA sequence: TGCGCCAGCAGCCCCATCCCTAGCGGGGGACGGTACAATGAGCAGTTCTTC. The encoded protein is CASSPIPSGGRYNEQFF.

This chain uses TRBV9 with TRBJ1-5; D ambiguous. The CDR3 has 15 residues. Germline CDR1 is SGDLS and CDR2 is YYNGEE. V was cut by 0 bases and J by 2 bases, with 9 bases left in between. The CDR3 DNA follows: TGTGCCAGCAGCGTAGACGGGGTCGGCAATCAGCCCCAGCATTTT. As protein: CASSVDGVGNQPQHF.

V is TRBV19 and J is TRBJ1-5, with unresolved D. Looked up from germline, CDR1 is LNHDA and CDR2 is SQIVND (reference sequence). Trimming removed 3 bases from V and 6 bases from J, with 18 bases in between. The CDR3 consists of 16 residues. CDR3 in amino acids: CASSIVGGSDAQPQHF. CDR3 DNA sequence: TGTGCCAGTAGTATCGTTGGAGGTTCAGATGCTCAGCCCCAGCATTTT.

The gene calls are TRBV5-1 and TRBJ2-6, with TRBD2 as a possible D gene (5 bases). CDR3 length equals 14 residues. V lost 4 bases, J lost 0 bases, and 5 bases lay in between. The germline CDR1 and CDR2 sequences are SGHRS and YFSETQ. CDR3 sequence: CASSEGSGANVLTF. CDR3 bases: TGCGCCAGCAGCGAGGGCTCTGGGGCCAACGTCCTGACTTTC.

The chain has TRBV7-4 and TRBJ1-6; D remains ambiguous. V was cut by 2 bases and J by 2 bases, with 4 bases left in between. Germline V gene data show CDR1 as SGHVT and CDR2 as SQSDAQ. The CDR3 consists of 14 residues. CDR3 in DNA: TGTGCCAGCAGCTTATCTCCCTATAATTCACCCCTCCACTTT. Amino acid sequence: CASSLSPYNSPLHF.